A single sample gave rise to the 27 T cell receptor beta chains below, sequenced in a study of graft-versus-host responses after intestinal transplantation. Libraries were prepared by immunoSEQ multiplex PCR; TCRdb keeps only in-frame clonotypes and omits some of them. The sample records roughly 5,500 clones, roughly 30% being singletons. Sequenced here: alloreactive CD4+ T cells from a mixed lymphocyte reaction culture, sampled before transplantation. The subset was: CFSE-low proliferating T cells sorted from approximately 6-day pre-transplant mixed lymphocyte reaction (GvH or HvG direction). The receptors derive from a human patient who was an organ donor for intestinal transplantation.

By sample share, this clone is medium-sized. The rearrangement uses TRBV4-3 and TRBJ1-4; 10 bases line up with TRBD1. Unmatched junction bases numbered 2, after V lost 0 bases and J lost 7 bases. Germline V gene lookup returns CDR1 LGHNA and CDR2 YSLEER. This CDR3 has 15 residues. For the CDR3, the DNA is TGCGCCAGCAGCCAAGACGGGACAGGGGCTGAAAAACTGTTTTTT. It yields the protein CASSQDGTGAEKLFF.

The J gene is TRBJ1-2, the V gene TRBV7-2; 12 nucleotides match TRBD1. V shed 5 bases, J shed 5 bases, and the junction held 6 bases outside the gene matches. This CDR3 is built from 15 residues. Germline V gene lookup returns CDR1 SGHTA and CDR2 FQGNSA. The CDR3 nucleotides are TGTGCCAGCAGCCCGGGACAGGGGGCACGGTATGGCTACACCTTC. Its translation is CASSPGQGARYGYTF.

This clone was counted only a few times. The chain has TRBV9 and TRBJ1-6; tentatively, D is TRBD1 (5 bases). V lost 4 bases and J 5 bases, leaving 7 bases between the germline ends. The CDR3 is 13 amino acids. Germline V gene data show CDR1 as SGDLS and CDR2 as YYNGEE. DNA of the CDR3: TGTGCCAGCAGCAGCAGGGATAATTCACCCCTCCACTTT. This encodes CASSSRDNSPLHF.

This clone has only a few counts. CDR3 protein: CASSGRTGAENYGYTF. The CDR3, as DNA: TGTGCCAGTAGTGGTCGAACAGGGGCGGAAAACTATGGCTACACCTTC. This chain links TRBV19 with TRBJ1-2; 7 nucleotides match TRBD1. Germline-derived CDR1 and CDR2 are LNHDA and SQIVND (reference sequence). The V gene end was trimmed by 5 bases and the J gene end by 2 bases; junction bases not matched to a gene: 11. This CDR3 is 16 amino acids long.

V gene TRBV12-5 combines with J gene TRBJ2-3, with 12 bases matching TRBD2. With 2 bases clipped from V and 4 bases from J, the junction kept 1 base outside the gene matches. CDR1 is LGHNT, CDR2 FRNRAP, per germline. The CDR3 runs to 15 residues. DNA for the CDR3: TGTGCTAGTGGTTTGACTAGCGGGAGGCCAGATACGCAGTATTTT. Translating it yields CASGLTSGRPDTQYF.

The genes are TRBV5-1 and TRBJ2-3; unclear D gene. V was pared by 6 bases and J by 6 bases, with 17 bases between. The CDR3 is 14 residues long. CDR1 is SGHRS and CDR2 is YFSETQ in the germline V gene. In DNA form, the CDR3 reads TGCGCCAGCAACCCCGTCATAAGTAGCGATACGCAGTATTTT. Protein sequence: CASNPVISSDTQYF.

The chain uses TRBV7-2 and TRBJ2-2; 10 bases match TRBD1. V lost 5 bases to trimming and J lost 6 bases; unmatched junction nucleotides: 18. Germline assignment: CDR1 SGHTA and CDR2 FQGNSA. The CDR3 is 19 amino acids. CDR3 in amino acids: CASSPRLRFGQGVAGELFF. For the CDR3, the DNA is TGTGCCAGCAGCCCGCGCCTGAGGTTCGGACAGGGGGTCGCCGGGGAGCTGTTTTTT.

With regard to this clone: With a far larger clone one base away, a read error is the likely cause. V is TRBV5-1 and J is TRBJ2-3; 7 bases are a match to TRBD2. V lost 3 bases, J lost 3 bases, and 10 bases stayed unmatched. The CDR3 covers 16 residues. Looked up from germline, CDR1 is SGHRS and CDR2 is YFSETQ. CDR3 region: CASSSCSGAGTDTQYF. The CDR3 region has the DNA TGCGCCAGCAGCTCCTGCAGCGGGGCGGGAACAGATACGCAGTATTTT.

This chain joins TRBV6-5 and TRBJ2-6, with no clear D. The ends were cut back, 7 bases at V and 0 bases at J, with 10 bases in the middle. Germline CDR1 and CDR2: MNHEY and SVGAGI. The CDR3 extends over 15 amino acids. The CDR3 DNA is TGTGCCAGCAACTCGCTTACCTCTGGGGCCAACGTCCTGACTTTC. This translates into CASNSLTSGANVLTF.

This clone was seen more than once but under ten times. The chain recombines TRBV6-8 with TRBJ1-1; no firm D call. Germline V lookup: CDR1 MNHGY, CDR2 SAAAGT. Trimming shortened V by 0 bases and J by 2 bases, and 7 bases separated the two germline ends. The CDR3 totals 14 residues. CDR3 bases: TGTGCCAGCAGTTACTCGGAGCTAAACACTGAAGCTTTCTTT. It yields the protein CASSYSELNTEAFF.

In its sample, this clone ranks as medium-sized (0.01 to 0.1%). The V call is TRBV2, the J call TRBJ2-7; a possible D gene is TRBD2 (5 bases). Trimming stripped 4 bases from V and 2 bases from J, with 15 bases between. The CDR3 is made up of 15 amino acids. The germline CDR1 and CDR2 sequences are SNHLY and FYNNEI. The CDR3 loop reads CASSGRGSGPYEQYF. The DNA for the CDR3 is TGTGCCAGCAGTGGGAGAGGGAGTGGGCCCTACGAGCAGTACTTC. Full variable domain (remainder filled in from reference TRBV2 and TRBJ2-7): EPEVTQTPSHQVTQMGQEVILRCVPISNHLYFYWYRQILGQKVEFLVSFYNNEISEKSEIFDDQFSVERPDGSNFTLKIRSTKLEDSAMYFCASSGRGSGPYEQYFGPGTRLTVT.

This sequence joins TRBV19 and TRBJ2-1; D not resolved. Germline-derived CDR1 and CDR2 are LNHDA and SQIVND (reference sequence). The CDR3 extends over 19 amino acids. V was pared by 2 bases and J by 2 bases, with 22 bases between. Here the CDR3 DNA reads TGTGCCAGTAGTATAAATGTCCGTATTGCGGAAAAACCCTACAATGAGCAGTTCTTC. This sequence encodes CASSINVRIAEKPYNEQFF.

A remark on this clone: A much larger clone sits a single nucleotide away, making a read error possible. Other DNA sequences from this sample encode an identical CDR3 as well. The gene calls are TRBV10-3 and TRBJ2-7; 9 nucleotides match TRBD2. Germline CDR1 is ENHRY and CDR2 is SYGVKD. V shed 6 bases and J 2 bases; nucleotides not matched to a gene: 11. This CDR3 comprises 16 residues. Here the CDR3 DNA reads TGTGCCATCAGGGACTCGCGGGGCGGGGGGGCCTACGAGCAGTACTTC. This encodes CAIRDSRGGGAYEQYF.

The chain employs TRBV5-1 and TRBJ2-1; 15 bases fit TRBD2. Germline-derived CDR1 and CDR2 are SGHRS and YFSETQ. J was trimmed by 0 bases and V by 0 bases; bases with no gene match: 1. The CDR3 length is 18 residues. The CDR3 sequence is CASSLAGLAGGSYNEQFF. CDR3 in DNA: TGCGCCAGCAGCTTGGCGGGACTAGCGGGAGGCTCCTACAATGAGCAGTTCTTC.

This clone has just a few counts. The chain employs TRBV7-9 and TRBJ2-2; D may match TRBD1 or TRBD2 (7 bases each). V was cut by 5 bases and J by 6 bases, with 16 bases left in between. The CDR3 length is 15 residues. Germline V gene sequence: CDR1 SEHNR, CDR2 FQNEAQ (reference sequence). The CDR3 sequence: CASSPQSGGAGELFF. The CDR3 DNA reads as TGTGCCAGCAGCCCCCAGTCAGGGGGGGCCGGGGAGCTGTTTTTT.

Of note for this clone: One end of the junction is discordant with germline, which a read error may explain. This chain joins TRBV5-1 and TRBJ2-3, with D tentatively TRBD1 or TRBD2 (6 bases each). The CDR3 contains 14 residues. The germline V gene has CDR1 SGHRS and CDR2 YFSETQ. In nucleotides, the CDR3 is TGCGCCGGCAGCTTGGGGGGCCCGACAGATACGCAGTATTTT. Protein product: CAGSLGGPTDTQYF.

This clone was detected a few times. The chain employs TRBV7-2 and TRBJ2-3; 14 bases fit TRBD2. CDR3 length equals 16 residues. V trimming: 3 bases; J trimming: 2 bases; junction bases outside the gene matches: 1. The V gene's germline CDR1 is SGHTA and CDR2 FQGNSA. Here the CDR3 reads CASSLTSGGATDTQYF. The CDR3, as DNA: TGTGCCAGCAGCTTGACTAGCGGGGGGGCCACAGATACGCAGTATTTT.

This sequence joins TRBV18 and TRBJ2-2; 8 bases are shared with TRBD1. The CDR3 length is 16 residues. With 3 bases clipped from V and 4 bases from J, the junction kept 7 bases outside the gene matches. From germline, CDR1 is KGHSH and CDR2 LQKENI. DNA of the CDR3: TGTGCCAGCTCACCTCTCCGACAGGGGAGCACCGGGGAGCTGTTTTTT. This codes for CASSPLRQGSTGELFF.

This sequence joins TRBV27 and TRBJ1-2, with 10 bases aligning to TRBD1. The V gene end was trimmed by 6 bases and the J gene end by 4 bases; junction bases not matched to a gene: 2. The CDR3 loop spans 13 amino acids. Germline CDR1 and CDR2: MNHEY and SMNVEV (reference sequence). The CDR3 reads CASRTGGAYGYTF. Written as DNA, the CDR3 is TGTGCCAGCAGGACAGGGGGCGCCTATGGCTACACCTTC.

In this sample, this clone is medium-sized (0.01 to 0.1%). CDR3 sequence (DNA): TGTGCCACCAGCGGCTTAGCGGGGTTGGTGTATTTT. It translates to CATSGLAGLVYF. This chain uses TRBV15 with TRBJ2-3, with 8 bases fitting TRBD2. This CDR3 comprises 12 residues. Per the germline V gene, CDR1 is LNHNV and CDR2 is YYDKDF (reference sequence). The junction had 9 bases not matched to a gene; V was cut back by 5 bases and J by 14 bases.

This chain links TRBV27 with TRBJ1-2; possible D gene TRBD1, 5 bases. V lost 0 bases to trimming and J lost 1 base, with 15 bases between them. The CDR3 extends over 17 amino acids. Germline V CDR1 and CDR2: MNHEY, SMNVEV (reference sequence). The CDR3 spells CASSLSAGIGFNYGYTF. CDR3 nucleotide sequence: TGTGCCAGCAGTTTATCAGCAGGGATTGGGTTTAACTATGGCTACACCTTC.

The CDR3 loop reads CASSSQGASTDTQYF. The CDR3 DNA follows: TGTGCCAGCAGCTCTCAGGGGGCAAGCACAGATACGCAGTATTTT. V usage is TRBV7-8 and J usage is TRBJ2-3, with 8 positions matching TRBD1. Losses at the gene ends were 4 bases for V and 0 bases for J; bases not matched to a gene: 3. Germline-derived CDR1 and CDR2 are SGHVS and FQNEAQ. The CDR3 has 15 amino acids.

This clone is judged medium-sized. The V and J genes are TRBV5-1 and TRBJ1-2; D gene uncertain. The CDR3 runs to 14 residues. The V end lost 1 base, the J end lost 0 bases, and 7 bases lay between the germline ends. Germline assignment: CDR1 SGHRS and CDR2 YFSETQ. The CDR3 DNA is TGCGCCAGCAGCTTGTCGCCAGCTAACTATGGCTACACCTTC. Protein product: CASSLSPANYGYTF.

In this sample, this clone is medium-sized. The gene calls are TRBV6-5 and TRBJ1-2, with D perhaps matching TRBD1 (5 bases). V lost 2 bases and J lost 7, with 5 bases in between. In germline, CDR1 is MNHEY, CDR2 SVGAGI. The CDR3 has 11 amino acids. The CDR3 loop reads CASSYRGGYTF. The CDR3, as DNA: TGTGCCAGCAGTTACAGGGGTGGCTACACCTTC.

This clone has more than one count but fewer than ten. The rearrangement joins TRBV6-5 to TRBJ1-1; the D gene is possibly TRBD1 (5 bases). The germline CDR1 and CDR2 sequences are MNHEY and SVGAGI. The CDR3 consists of 15 residues. The V end was cut by 4 bases, the J end by 3 bases, with 15 bases between. The chain's CDR3 is CASSSPTEGYTEAFF. Here the CDR3 DNA reads TGTGCCAGCAGTTCCCCGACCGAGGGGTACACTGAAGCTTTCTTT.

The chain joins TRBV5-1 to TRBJ2-5, with no clear D. Germline CDR1 is SGHRS and CDR2 is YFSETQ. This CDR3 has 14 amino acids. The V gene lost 6 bases and the J gene lost 2 bases, with 14 bases spanning the gap. Here the CDR3 DNA reads TGCGCCAGCACCCCCCGAACAGCTCAAGAGACCCAGTACTTC. Translation: CASTPRTAQETQYF.

This clone was picked up a small number of times. The chain carries TRBV5-6 and TRBJ1-3; D is unresolved. The germline V gene encodes CDR1 SGHDT and CDR2 YYEEEE. V was shortened by 4 bases and J by 0 bases, with 5 bases between the two germline ends. The CDR3 sequence is 13 residues long. In DNA, the CDR3 is TGTGCCAGCAGCACAAACTCTGGAAACACCATATATTTT. This translates into CASSTNSGNTIYF. Using reference TRBV5-6 and TRBJ1-3 for the parts outside the CDR3, the full variable domain is DAGVTQSPTHLIKTRGQQVTLRCSPKSGHDTVSWYQQALGQGPQFIFQYYEEEERQRGNFPDRFSGHQFPNYSSELNVNALLLGDSALYLCASSTNSGNTIYFGEGSWLTVV.